This T cell receptor (beta chain) was captured by sequencing in a study of quantifying T cell responses using KT2 cells. Across the study: RNA was reverse transcribed with TCR alpha and beta constant-region primers. The T4 ligation step was estimated to exceed 8.5% efficiency under optimum conditions.

An oligo carrying a UMI was ligated to the cDNA 3' end. First-round PCR used 3 to 4 cycles and beta primers RC1.1 and RC1.2 covering TRBC1 and TRBC2. TCRdb passed the UMI-ligation and nested PCR reads through MiXCR, listing each CDR3 protein once. Of just under 50,000 distinct CDR3 sequences listed, approximately 10% are singletons. From germline, CDR1 is SGHNT and CDR2 YYREEE (reference sequence). This CDR3 has 16 residues. The V gene end was trimmed by 3 bases and the J gene end by 4 bases; junction bases not matched to a gene: 13. Unfractionated PBMC were spiked with known numbers of KT2 clone cells. A range of KT2-to-PBMC ratios was made using fixed PBMC numbers.

The chain joins TRBV5-4 to TRBJ2-7; 7 nucleotides align to TRBD2. Sequenced sample: PBMCs spiked with cells of the T cell clone KT2. This sequence originates from a human donor. CDR3 sequence reads: CASSSPVGGGAYEQYF. The CDR3 DNA follows: TGTGCCAGCAGCTCACCCGTGGGCGGGGGAGCATACGAGCAGTACTTC.